The 25 T cell receptor beta chains below were found in one sample sequenced in a study of blood T cell repertoires in COVID-19. TCRdb's copy holds only in-frame clones and misses some; the assay was immunoSEQ multiplex PCR. The sample consists of about 200,000 clones, more than 75% of them appearing once. Sequencing was performed on peripheral blood. These receptors all stem from a human donor in a cohort sampled during active COVID-19.

The chain uses TRBV30 and TRBJ1-2, with 9 bases lining up with TRBD1. Germline lookup yields CDR1 GTSNPN and CDR2 SVGIG (reference sequence). The CDR3 consists of 15 residues. The J segment lost 2 bases and the V segment lost 3 bases, leaving 7 bases of the junction unmatched. The CDR3 region has the DNA TGTGCCTGGAGCCTAACTACAGGGGGCAACTATGGCTACACCTTC. Protein product: CAWSLTTGGNYGYTF.

The CDR3 DNA reads TGTGCCAGCAGCCCGGGGACTAGCGGGGTTGGGGATACGCAGTATTTT. Translation: CASSPGTSGVGDTQYF. This rearrangement joins TRBV7-6 to TRBJ2-3; 13 nucleotides agree with TRBD2. Per germline, CDR1 SGHVS and CDR2 FNYEAQ. The CDR3 has 16 amino acids. V was pared by 5 bases and J by 6 bases, with 8 bases of the junction left unmatched. Complete variable domain (other parts from reference TRBV7-6 and TRBJ2-3): GAGVSQSPRYKVTKRGQDVALRCDPISGHVSLYWYRQALGQGPEFLTYFNYEAQQDKSGLPNDRFSAERPEGSISTLTIQRTEQRDSAMYRCASSPGTSGVGDTQYFGPGTRLTVL.

V gene TRBV29-1 combines with J gene TRBJ1-1; D may be TRBD1 (6 bases). This CDR3 contains 17 residues. CDR1 and CDR2 from the germline V gene are SQVTM and ANQGSEA. V lost 6 bases and J 1 base, leaving 24 bases between the germline ends. CDR3 DNA: TGCAGCGTAGCAGTCAGGACAGCCGAGATGGGGAACACTGAAGCTTTCTTT. Its translation: CSVAVRTAEMGNTEAFF.

This sequence joins TRBV30 and TRBJ2-2; maybe TRBD2 (7 bases). The CDR3 spans 15 residues. Germline V gene data show CDR1 as GTSNPN and CDR2 as SVGIG (reference sequence). The germline V and J ends were trimmed by 2 bases and 5 bases, with 15 bases remaining between them. The CDR3 region is CAWSRGGDLTGELFF. In nucleotides, the CDR3 is TGTGCCTGGAGTCGAGGGGGGGATTTGACCGGGGAGCTGTTTTTT.

V and J are TRBV19 and TRBJ1-5, with 7 bases aligning to TRBD1. After removal of 4 bases from V and 0 bases from J, the junction contained 6 bases not matched to a gene. CDR3 length equals 16 residues. Germline V gene data show CDR1 as LNHDA and CDR2 as SQIVND (reference sequence). The CDR3 loop reads CASSSIGQDSNQPQHF. As DNA, the CDR3 is TGTGCCAGTAGTAGTATCGGACAGGATAGCAATCAGCCCCAGCATTTT.

The chain has TRBV7-2 and TRBJ2-7; the D gene is possibly TRBD1 (5 bases). CDR3 length: 14 amino acids. With 5 bases removed from V and 5 bases from J, the gap between germline ends came to 16 bases. Germline CDR1 reads SGHTA; CDR2 reads FQGNSA. For the CDR3, the DNA is TGTGCCAGCAGCACCTACAGGCTTTGGGACGAGCAGTACTTC. Its translation is CASSTYRLWDEQYF.

The genes are TRBV5-6 and TRBJ1-5; 8 nucleotides align to TRBD1. The ends lost 2 bases at V and 2 bases at J; junction bases unmatched: 9. The CDR3 is 17 amino acids. CDR1 is SGHDT and CDR2 is YYEEEE in the germline V gene. CDR3 in amino acids: CASSLGSGQGGNQPQHF. The CDR3 bases are TGTGCCAGCAGCTTAGGGAGTGGACAGGGCGGCAATCAGCCCCAGCATTTT.

The chain has TRBV28 and TRBJ2-7; D not resolved. Germline assignment: CDR1 MDHEN and CDR2 SYDVKM. CDR3 length equals 14 residues. V lost 7 bases to trimming and J lost 2 bases, with 15 bases between them. DNA for the CDR3: TGTGCCAGCACCATTCCCGGTCCTACCTACGAGCAGTACTTC. Its translation: CASTIPGPTYEQYF.

The chain recombines TRBV19 with TRBJ1-5; the D is unclear. V was clipped by 3 bases and J by 0 bases, with 9 bases between them. The germline CDR1 and CDR2 sequences are LNHDA and SQIVND (reference sequence). The CDR3 has 15 residues. In DNA form, the CDR3 reads TGTGCCAGTAGTATGGCACAGCTTAGCAATCAGCCCCAGCATTTT. Residues: CASSMAQLSNQPQHF.

V usage is TRBV6-4 and J usage is TRBJ1-2; 10 bases agree with TRBD1. The J segment lost 8 bases and the V segment lost 3 bases, leaving 3 bases of the junction unmatched. Germline V gene data show CDR1 as MRHNA and CDR2 as SNTAGT. The CDR3 has 13 amino acids. The chain's CDR3 is CASSETGGLGYTF. CDR3 nucleotides: TGTGCCAGCAGTGAGACAGGGGGCCTCGGCTACACCTTC.

Regarding this clone: This sample includes further DNA sequences coding for the same CDR3. The chain employs TRBV27 and TRBJ1-4; weak D call: TRBD1 (5 bases). The CDR3 consists of 14 residues. Germline V gives CDR1 MNHEY, CDR2 SMNVEV (reference sequence). Trimming stripped 2 bases from V and 7 bases from J, with 11 bases between. The CDR3 spells CASSLQGRGEKLFF. The CDR3 DNA is TGTGCCAGCAGTTTACAGGGTCGCGGTGAAAAACTGTTTTTT.

The CDR3 DNA reads TGTGCCAGCAGCTTATCGCAGGTTTCCTCTGGGGCCAACGTCCTGACTTTC. The encoded protein is CASSLSQVSSGANVLTF. This chain connects TRBV7-9 to TRBJ2-6; D gene ambiguous. Germline-derived CDR1 and CDR2 are SEHNR and FQNEAQ (reference sequence). The CDR3 totals 17 residues. V was shortened by 2 bases and J by 0 bases, with 11 bases between the two germline ends.

The chain has TRBV5-1 and TRBJ1-1, with TRBD1 matching over 10 bases. The junction had 2 bases not matched to a gene; V was cut back by 0 bases and J by 6 bases. The CDR3 is made up of 14 amino acids. Germline CDR1 SGHRS, CDR2 YFSETQ. The CDR3 nucleotides read TGCGCCAGCAGCTTGGAGGGGACAGGGGCTGAAGCTTTCTTT. It codes for CASSLEGTGAEAFF.

As DNA, the CDR3 is TGTGCCAGCAGCTTACTAGCGTACAACAATGAGCAGTTCTTC. It encodes CASSLLAYNNEQFF. The V call is TRBV11-2, the J call TRBJ2-1; perhaps TRBD2 as D (6 bases). In germline, CDR1 is SGHAT, CDR2 FQNNGV. The CDR3 sequence is 14 residues long. Trimming left V 2 bases short and J 5 bases short, with 10 bases between.

The CDR3 is CASSEEAGFNQPQHF. CDR3 DNA sequence: TGTGCCAGCAGTGAAGAGGCAGGGTTCAATCAGCCCCAGCATTTT. The chain couples TRBV6-1 to TRBJ1-5, with D maybe TRBD1 (5 bases). The CDR3 totals 15 residues. Trimming cost V 1 base and J 3 bases, with 10 bases left between them. Germline loops: CDR1 MNHNS, CDR2 SASEGT.

The rearrangement links TRBV27 to TRBJ1-6, with D possibly matching TRBD1 (5 bases). Germline assignment: CDR1 MNHEY and CDR2 SMNVEV (reference sequence). V shed 2 bases and J shed 5 bases, with 10 bases lying between them. This CDR3 contains 15 residues. CDR3 bases: TGTGCCAGCAGTTTACAGACAGTTAATAATTCACCCCTCCACTTT. Translated, it gives CASSLQTVNNSPLHF.

The chain links TRBV7-8 to TRBJ2-1; 7 positions match TRBD2. This CDR3 contains 16 residues. The ends lost 4 bases at V and 0 bases at J; junction bases unmatched: 6. Germline V gives CDR1 SGHVS, CDR2 FQNEAQ. CDR3 bases: TGTGCCAGCAGCTGGCGAGCGGGGAGCTCCTACAATGAGCAGTTCTTC. It specifies CASSWRAGSSYNEQFF. Filled out from reference TRBV7-8 and TRBJ2-1, the complete variable domain reads GAGVSQSPRYKVAKRGQDVALRCDPISGHVSLFWYQQALGQGPEFLTYFQNEAQLDKSGLPSDRFFAERPEGSVSTLKIQRTQQEDSAVYLCASSWRAGSSYNEQFFGPGTRLTVL.

This chain links TRBV23-1 with TRBJ2-6; D possibly corresponds to TRBD2 (5 bases). TRBV23-1 is classed as an ORF, of uncertain function. This CDR3 comprises 17 residues. V lost 4 bases and J 0 bases, leaving 13 bases between the germline ends. The DNA of the CDR3 is TGCGCCAGCAGTCCCGAAGGAGGCCCCTCTGGGGCCAACGTCCTGACTTTC. Protein product: CASSPEGGPSGANVLTF.

The chain links TRBV28 to TRBJ1-1; D unclear. The germline V and J ends were trimmed by 4 bases and 2 bases, with 14 bases remaining between them. Germline CDR1 MDHEN, CDR2 SYDVKM. The CDR3 contains 15 residues. CDR3 nucleotides: TGTGCCAGCAGTTCGACCGCAGGTCCAAACACTGAAGCTTTCTTT. This translates into CASSSTAGPNTEAFF.

The chain links TRBV20-1 to TRBJ2-1; 7 nucleotides line up with TRBD1. CDR3 size: 11 residues. V shed 5 bases, J shed 7 bases, and the junction held 2 bases outside the gene matches. CDR1 is DFQATT, CDR2 SNEGSKA, per germline (reference sequence). CDR3 in DNA: TGCAGTGCTCGACAGGGTAATGAGCAGTTCTTC. Its translation: CSARQGNEQFF.

This chain connects TRBV10-2 to TRBJ2-1; TRBD2 aligns across 13 bases. CDR3 length: 15 amino acids. Trimming cost V 5 bases and J 8 bases; bases outside gene matches: 6. Germline CDR1 WSHSY, CDR2 SAAADI. The CDR3 sequence is CASSSGTSGADEQFF. The CDR3 nucleotides are TGCGCCAGCAGTTCCGGGACTAGCGGGGCAGATGAGCAGTTCTTC.

The chain employs TRBV24-1 and TRBJ1-6; D is undetermined. V shed 5 bases and J shed 2 bases, with 15 bases lying between them. CDR1 is KGHDR, CDR2 SFDVKD, per germline. The CDR3 consists of 17 residues. The CDR3 nucleotides read TGTGCCACCAGTGGGGGAGGGTGGCGACCCTATAATTCACCCCTCCACTTT. Translation gives CATSGGGWRPYNSPLHF.

The gene calls are TRBV7-2 and TRBJ1-4; 7 bases align to TRBD1. Germline V gives CDR1 SGHTA, CDR2 FQGNSA. The CDR3 covers 15 residues. J lost 4 bases, V lost 0 bases, and 2 bases had no gene match. CDR3 in DNA: TGTGCCAGCAGCTTAGCGGGGACAGATAATGAAAAACTGTTTTTT. This encodes CASSLAGTDNEKLFF.

The V call is TRBV19, the J call TRBJ1-1; 7 positions agree with TRBD1. The CDR3 has 18 amino acids. The germline gives CDR1 LNHDA, CDR2 SQIVND (reference sequence). Unmatched junction bases numbered 18, after V lost 6 bases and J lost 2 bases. The CDR3 region is CASRRNFGTAFLNTEAFF. The CDR3 DNA is TGTGCCAGTAGGAGGAATTTCGGGACAGCTTTCTTAAACACTGAAGCTTTCTTT.

This clone was counted once. The CDR3 protein is CASSGQTYEQYF. The CDR3, as DNA: TGTGCCAGCTCGGGACAGACCTACGAGCAGTACTTC. The chain has TRBV11-3 and TRBJ2-7; 7 bases are shared with TRBD1. The CDR3 has 12 amino acids. V lost 8 bases and J lost 2; bases outside the gene matches: 3. In germline, CDR1 is SGHNT, CDR2 YENEEA.